The clone carrying this T cell receptor (beta chain) was observed once. Source study methods: Amplification of reference gene primers provided the estimated nucleated cell counts. Sequencing used immunoSEQ multiplex PCR; TCRdb keeps in-frame clones, though not all of them. That table gives V, J and clone size, and the DNA gave D and trimming. The data show under 140,000 clones, with about 79% seen just once and under 20% held by the top ten. The CDR3 extends over 15 amino acids. Germline V lookup: CDR1 MDHEN, CDR2 SYDVKM. Unmatched junction bases numbered 3, after V lost 5 bases and J lost 0 bases. These data originate in a study of blood T cell repertoires in COVID-19. Across the whole study: Acute and convalescent COVID-19 samples came from the United States, Italy and Spain. PBMCs, B-cell-depleted T cells, or T cells provided the cDNA or gDNA that made up the material.

This sequence originates from a woman over 75 with active or convalescent COVID-19. V is TRBV28 and J is TRBJ2-3; 9 bases are a match to TRBD2. Input material: peripheral blood. CDR3 protein: CASSVSGRSTDTQYF. The CDR3 DNA sequence: TGTGCCAGCAGTGTCAGCGGGAGGAGCACAGATACGCAGTATTTT. The full variable domain, completed using reference TRBV28 and TRBJ2-3, is DVKVTQSSRYLVKRTGEKVFLECVQDMDHENMFWYRQDPGLGLRLIYFSYDVKMKEKGDIPEGYSVSREKKERFSLILESASTNQTSMYLCASSVSGRSTDTQYFGPGTRLTVL.